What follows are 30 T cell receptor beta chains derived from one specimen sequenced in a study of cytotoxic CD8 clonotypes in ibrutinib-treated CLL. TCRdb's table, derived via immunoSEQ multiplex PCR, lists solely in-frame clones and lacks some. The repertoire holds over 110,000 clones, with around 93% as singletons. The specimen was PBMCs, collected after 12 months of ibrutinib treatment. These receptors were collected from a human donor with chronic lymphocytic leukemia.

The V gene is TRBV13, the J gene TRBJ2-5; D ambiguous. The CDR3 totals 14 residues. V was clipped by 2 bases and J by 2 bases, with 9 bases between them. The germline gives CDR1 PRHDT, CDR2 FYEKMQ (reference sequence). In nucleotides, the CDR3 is TGTGCCAGCAGCTTATATCGGCTGCAAGAGACCCAGTACTTC. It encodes CASSLYRLQETQYF.

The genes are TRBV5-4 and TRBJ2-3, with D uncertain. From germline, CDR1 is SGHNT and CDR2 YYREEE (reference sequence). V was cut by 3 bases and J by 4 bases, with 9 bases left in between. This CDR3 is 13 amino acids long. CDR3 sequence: CASSSPTADTQYF. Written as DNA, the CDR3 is TGTGCCAGCAGCTCCCCCACGGCAGATACGCAGTATTTT.

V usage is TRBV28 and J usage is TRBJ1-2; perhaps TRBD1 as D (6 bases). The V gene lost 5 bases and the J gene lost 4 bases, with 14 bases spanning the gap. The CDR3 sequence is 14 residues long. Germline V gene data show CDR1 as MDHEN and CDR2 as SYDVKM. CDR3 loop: CASSVQGVSYGYTF. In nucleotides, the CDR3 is TGTGCCAGCAGTGTACAGGGAGTAAGCTATGGCTACACCTTC.

The CDR3 DNA reads as TGCGCCAGCAGCTCCGGACAGGGCCACTCTGGAAACACCATATATTTT. Translated, it gives CASSSGQGHSGNTIYF. The chain links TRBV5-1 to TRBJ1-3, with 8 bases aligning to TRBD1. CDR1 and CDR2 from the germline V gene are SGHRS and YFSETQ. This CDR3 region has 16 residues. Trimming at V came to 3 bases and at J to 0 bases, leaving 5 bases not matched to a gene.

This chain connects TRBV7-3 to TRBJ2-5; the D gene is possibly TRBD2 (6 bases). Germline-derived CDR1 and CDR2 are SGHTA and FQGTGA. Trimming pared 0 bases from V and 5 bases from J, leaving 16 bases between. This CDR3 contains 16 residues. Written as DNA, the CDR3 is TGTGCCAGCAGCTTAACGGGAGGAAGTAGCATGGAGACCCAGTACTTC. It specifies CASSLTGGSSMETQYF.

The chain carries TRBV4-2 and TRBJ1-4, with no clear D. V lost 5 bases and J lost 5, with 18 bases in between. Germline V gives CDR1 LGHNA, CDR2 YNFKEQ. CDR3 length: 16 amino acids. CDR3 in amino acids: CASSFEHWGNNEKLFF. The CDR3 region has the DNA TGTGCCAGCAGCTTTGAACATTGGGGAAACAATGAAAAACTGTTTTTT.

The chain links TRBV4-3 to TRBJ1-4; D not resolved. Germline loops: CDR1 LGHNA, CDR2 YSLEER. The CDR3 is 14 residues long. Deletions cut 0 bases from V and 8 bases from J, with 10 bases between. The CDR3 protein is CASSQDLAFEKLFF. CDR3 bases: TGCGCCAGCAGCCAAGATTTGGCATTCGAAAAACTGTTTTTT.

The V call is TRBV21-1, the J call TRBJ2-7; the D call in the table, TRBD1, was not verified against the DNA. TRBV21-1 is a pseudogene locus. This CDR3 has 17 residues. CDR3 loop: CASSKGDGQGTLYEQYF. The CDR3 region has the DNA TGTGCCAGCAGCAAAGGGGATGGACAGGGGACCCTCTACGAGCAGTACTTC.

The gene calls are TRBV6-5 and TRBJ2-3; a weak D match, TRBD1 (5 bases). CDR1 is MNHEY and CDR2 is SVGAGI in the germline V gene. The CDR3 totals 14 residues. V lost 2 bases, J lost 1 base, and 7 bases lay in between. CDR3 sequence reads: CASSYIGGTDTQYF. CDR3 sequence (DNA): TGTGCCAGCAGTTACATAGGGGGCACAGATACGCAGTATTTT.

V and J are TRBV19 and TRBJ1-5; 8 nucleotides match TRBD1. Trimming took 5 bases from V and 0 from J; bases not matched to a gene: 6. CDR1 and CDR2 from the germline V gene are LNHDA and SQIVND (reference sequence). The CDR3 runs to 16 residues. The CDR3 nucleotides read TGTGCCAGTAGTCGACAGGGGCAGTATAGCAATCAGCCCCAGCATTTT. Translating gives CASSRQGQYSNQPQHF.

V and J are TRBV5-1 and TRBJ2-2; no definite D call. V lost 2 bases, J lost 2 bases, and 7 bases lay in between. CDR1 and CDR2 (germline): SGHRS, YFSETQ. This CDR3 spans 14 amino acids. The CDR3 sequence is CASSLRENTGELFF. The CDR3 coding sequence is TGCGCCAGCAGCTTAAGGGAAAACACCGGGGAGCTGTTTTTT.

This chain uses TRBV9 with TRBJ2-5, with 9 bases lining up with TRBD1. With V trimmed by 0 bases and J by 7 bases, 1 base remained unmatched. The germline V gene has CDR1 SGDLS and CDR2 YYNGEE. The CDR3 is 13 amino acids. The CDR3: CASSVGQGVTQYF. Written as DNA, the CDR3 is TGTGCCAGCAGCGTAGGACAGGGGGTGACCCAGTACTTC.

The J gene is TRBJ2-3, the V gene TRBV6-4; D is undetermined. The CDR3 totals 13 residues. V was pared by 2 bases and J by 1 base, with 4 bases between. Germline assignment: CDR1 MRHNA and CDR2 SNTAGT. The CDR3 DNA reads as TGTGCCAGCAGTGACACACGCACAGATACGCAGTATTTT. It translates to CASSDTRTDTQYF.

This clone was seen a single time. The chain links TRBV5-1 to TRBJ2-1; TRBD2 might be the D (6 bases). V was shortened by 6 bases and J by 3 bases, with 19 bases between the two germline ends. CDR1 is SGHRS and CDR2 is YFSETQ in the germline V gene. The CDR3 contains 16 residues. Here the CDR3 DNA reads TGCGCCAGCAACCCTACGGGAGCTATATTCTACAATGAGCAGTTCTTC. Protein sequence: CASNPTGAIFYNEQFF.

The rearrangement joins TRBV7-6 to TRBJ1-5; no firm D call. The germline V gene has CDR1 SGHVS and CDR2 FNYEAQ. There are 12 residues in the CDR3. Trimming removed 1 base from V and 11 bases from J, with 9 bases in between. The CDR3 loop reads CASSLEGGSQHF. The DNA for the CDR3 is TGTGCCAGCAGCTTAGAGGGCGGATCCCAGCATTTT.

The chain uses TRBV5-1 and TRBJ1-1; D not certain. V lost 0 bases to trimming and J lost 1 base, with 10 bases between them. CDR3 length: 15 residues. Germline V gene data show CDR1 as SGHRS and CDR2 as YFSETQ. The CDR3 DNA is TGCGCCAGCAGCTTGGGACTCCCGGGGAACACTGAAGCTTTCTTT. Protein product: CASSLGLPGNTEAFF.

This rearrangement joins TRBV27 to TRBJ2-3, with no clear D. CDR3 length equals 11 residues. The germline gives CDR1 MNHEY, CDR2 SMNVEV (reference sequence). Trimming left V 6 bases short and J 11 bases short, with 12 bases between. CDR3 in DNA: TGTGCCAGCAGCTCTACTGATGAGCAGTATTTT. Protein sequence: CASSSTDEQYF.

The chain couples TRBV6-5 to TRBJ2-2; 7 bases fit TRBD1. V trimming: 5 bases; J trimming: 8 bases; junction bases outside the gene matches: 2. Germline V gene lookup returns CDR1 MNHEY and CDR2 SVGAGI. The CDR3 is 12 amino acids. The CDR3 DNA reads TGTGCCAGCAGTCGACAGGGTGGGGAGCTGTTTTTT. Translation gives CASSRQGGELFF.

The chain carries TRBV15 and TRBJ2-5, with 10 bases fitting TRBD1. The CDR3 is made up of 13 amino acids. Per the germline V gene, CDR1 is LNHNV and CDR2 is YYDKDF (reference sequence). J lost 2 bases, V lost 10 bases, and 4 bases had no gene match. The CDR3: CAIGQGGQETQYF. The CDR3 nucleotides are TGTGCCATAGGACAGGGGGGGCAAGAGACCCAGTACTTC.

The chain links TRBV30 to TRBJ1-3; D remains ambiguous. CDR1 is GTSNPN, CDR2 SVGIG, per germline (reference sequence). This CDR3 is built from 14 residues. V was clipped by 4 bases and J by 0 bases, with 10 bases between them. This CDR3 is CAWIYPGSGNTIYF. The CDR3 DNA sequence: TGTGCCTGGATCTACCCGGGCTCTGGAAACACCATATATTTT.

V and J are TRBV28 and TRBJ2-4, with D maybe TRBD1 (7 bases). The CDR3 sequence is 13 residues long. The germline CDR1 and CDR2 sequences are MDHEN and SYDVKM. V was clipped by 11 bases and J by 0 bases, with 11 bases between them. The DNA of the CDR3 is TGTGCCTCGGAGGGGGCAGCCAAAAACATTCAGTACTTC. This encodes CASEGAAKNIQYF.

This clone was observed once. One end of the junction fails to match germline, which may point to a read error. The DNA for the CDR3 is TGTGCTAGCAGCGCCCGCCCGGGACTAGCGGGTCCCAATGAGCAGTTCTTC. Its protein is CASSARPGLAGPNEQFF. This chain links TRBV11-2 with TRBJ2-1, with 12 nucleotides matching TRBD2. CDR3 size: 17 residues. Germline assignment: CDR1 SGHAT and CDR2 FQNNGV.

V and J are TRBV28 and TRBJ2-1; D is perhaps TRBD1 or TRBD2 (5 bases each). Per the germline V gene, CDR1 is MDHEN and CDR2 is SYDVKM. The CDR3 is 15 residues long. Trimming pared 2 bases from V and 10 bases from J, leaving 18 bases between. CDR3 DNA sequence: TGTGCCAGCAGTTTAACCGGGACGCTCCGATGGGAGCAGTTCTTC. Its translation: CASSLTGTLRWEQFF.

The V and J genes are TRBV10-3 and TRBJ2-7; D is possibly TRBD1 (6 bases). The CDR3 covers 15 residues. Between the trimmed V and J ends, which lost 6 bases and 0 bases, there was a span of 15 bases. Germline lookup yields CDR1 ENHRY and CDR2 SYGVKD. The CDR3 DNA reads TGTGCCATCAGCGGATTACAGGGACCCTCCTACGAGCAGTACTTC. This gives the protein CAISGLQGPSYEQYF.

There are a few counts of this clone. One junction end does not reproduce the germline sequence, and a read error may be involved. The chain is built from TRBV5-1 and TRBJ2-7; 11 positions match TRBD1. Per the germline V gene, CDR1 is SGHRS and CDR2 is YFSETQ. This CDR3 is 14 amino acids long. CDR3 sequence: CATSPGTGGGEQYF. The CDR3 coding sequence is TGCGCCACCAGCCCCGGGACAGGGGGTGGCGAGCAGTACTTC.

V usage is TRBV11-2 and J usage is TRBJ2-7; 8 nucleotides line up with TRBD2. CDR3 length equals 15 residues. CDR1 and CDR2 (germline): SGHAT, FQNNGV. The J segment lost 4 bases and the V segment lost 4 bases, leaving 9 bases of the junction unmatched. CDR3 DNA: TGTGCCAGCAGCTCCCAAGCGGGAGTTGGATACGAGCAGTACTTC. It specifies CASSSQAGVGYEQYF.

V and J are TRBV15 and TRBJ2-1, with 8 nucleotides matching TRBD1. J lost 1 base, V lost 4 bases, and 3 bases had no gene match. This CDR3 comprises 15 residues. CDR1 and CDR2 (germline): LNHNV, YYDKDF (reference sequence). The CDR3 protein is CATSNDRGSYNEQFF. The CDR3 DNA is TGTGCCACCAGCAACGACAGGGGTTCCTACAATGAGCAGTTCTTC. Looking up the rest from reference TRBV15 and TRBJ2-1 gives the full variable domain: DAMVIQNPRYQVTQFGKPVTLSCSQTLNHNVMYWYQQKSSQAPKLLFHYYDKDFNNEADTPDNFQSRRPNTSFCFLDIRSPGLGDTAMYLCATSNDRGSYNEQFFGPGTRLTVL.

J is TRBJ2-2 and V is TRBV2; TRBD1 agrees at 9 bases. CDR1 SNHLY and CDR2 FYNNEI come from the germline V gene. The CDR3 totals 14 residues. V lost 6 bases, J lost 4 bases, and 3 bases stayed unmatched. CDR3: CASRGTGSTGELFF. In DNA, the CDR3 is TGTGCCAGCAGGGGGACAGGGAGCACCGGGGAGCTGTTTTTT. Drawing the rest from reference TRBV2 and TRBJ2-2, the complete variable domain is EPEVTQTPSHQVTQMGQEVILRCVPISNHLYFYWYRQILGQKVEFLVSFYNNEISEKSEIFDDQFSVERPDGSNFTLKIRSTKLEDSAMYFCASRGTGSTGELFFGEGSRLTVL.

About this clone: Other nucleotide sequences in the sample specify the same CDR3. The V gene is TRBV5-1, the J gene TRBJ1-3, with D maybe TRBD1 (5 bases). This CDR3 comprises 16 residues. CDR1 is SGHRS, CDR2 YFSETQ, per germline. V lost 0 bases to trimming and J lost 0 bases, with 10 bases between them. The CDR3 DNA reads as TGCGCCAGCAGCTTGGCCGGGGGTTTCTCTGGAAACACCATATATTTT. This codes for CASSLAGGFSGNTIYF.

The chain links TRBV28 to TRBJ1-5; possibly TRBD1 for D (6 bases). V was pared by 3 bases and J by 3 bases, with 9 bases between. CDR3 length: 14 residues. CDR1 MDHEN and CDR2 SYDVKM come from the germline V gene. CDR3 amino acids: CASSFGGNNQPQHF. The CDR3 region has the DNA TGTGCCAGCAGTTTCGGGGGCAACAATCAGCCCCAGCATTTT.